This T cell receptor beta chain was obtained from a study of T cells in Graves' hyperthyroidism and ophthalmopathy. Study outcomes and limitations: Ophthalmopathy was predicted by the model a median of roughly 6 months ahead of onset.

TCR beta CDR3 region amplification was performed from RNA transcripts. The HTBI primer set served for first-round RT-PCR of the TCR CDR3. MiXCR, applied by TCRdb to the multiplex PCR reads, yields one record per CDR3 protein. Counted here are under 450,000 distinct CDR3 sequences, around a sixth occurring once; the ten biggest clones make up approximately 8%. V was pared by 6 bases and J by 5 bases, with 11 bases between. Germline CDR1 is MNHEY and CDR2 is SMNVEV (reference sequence). The CDR3 is 12 amino acids. Note on this clonotype: Its antigen is unknown.

The V call is TRBV27, the J call TRBJ2-7, with D maybe TRBD1 (6 bases). The clonotype was recovered from a woman between 18 and 29 years old with Graves' hyperthyroidism. Sequenced material: blood. CDR3 in amino acids: CASRKQGHEQYF. The CDR3, as DNA: TGTGCCAGCAGGAAACAGGGCCACGAGCAGTACTTC.